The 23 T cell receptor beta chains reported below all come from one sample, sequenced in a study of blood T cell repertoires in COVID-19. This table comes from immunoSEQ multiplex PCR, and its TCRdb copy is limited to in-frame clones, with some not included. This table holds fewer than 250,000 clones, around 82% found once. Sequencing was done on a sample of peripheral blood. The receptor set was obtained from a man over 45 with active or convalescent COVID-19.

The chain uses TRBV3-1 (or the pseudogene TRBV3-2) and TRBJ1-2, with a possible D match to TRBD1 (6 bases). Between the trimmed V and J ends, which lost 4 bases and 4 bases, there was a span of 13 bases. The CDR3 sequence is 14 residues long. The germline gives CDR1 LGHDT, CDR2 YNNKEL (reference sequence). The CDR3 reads CASSPSGTTYGYTF. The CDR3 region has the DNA TGTGCCAGCAGCCCCTCCGGGACAACCTATGGCTACACCTTC.

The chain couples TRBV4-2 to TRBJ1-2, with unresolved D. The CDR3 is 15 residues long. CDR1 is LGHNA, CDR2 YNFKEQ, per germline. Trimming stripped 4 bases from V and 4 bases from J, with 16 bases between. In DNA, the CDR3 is TGTGCCAGCAGCCGGGCACCCGGCAGTAGCTATGGCTACACCTTC. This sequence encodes CASSRAPGSSYGYTF.

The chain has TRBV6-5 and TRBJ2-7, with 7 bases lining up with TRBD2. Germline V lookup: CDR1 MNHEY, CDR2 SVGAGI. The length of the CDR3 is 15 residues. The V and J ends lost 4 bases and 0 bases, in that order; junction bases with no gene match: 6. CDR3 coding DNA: TGTGCCAGCAGTTTAGTCGGGGGGTCCTCCTACGAGCAGTACTTC. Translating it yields CASSLVGGSSYEQYF.

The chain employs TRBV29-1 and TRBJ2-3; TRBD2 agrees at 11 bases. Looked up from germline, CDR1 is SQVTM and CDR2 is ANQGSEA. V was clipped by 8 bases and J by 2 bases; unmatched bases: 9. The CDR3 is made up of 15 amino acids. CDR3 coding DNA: TGCAGCTTTGCCGGGACTAGCGGAAACACAGATACGCAGTATTTT. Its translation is CSFAGTSGNTDTQYF.

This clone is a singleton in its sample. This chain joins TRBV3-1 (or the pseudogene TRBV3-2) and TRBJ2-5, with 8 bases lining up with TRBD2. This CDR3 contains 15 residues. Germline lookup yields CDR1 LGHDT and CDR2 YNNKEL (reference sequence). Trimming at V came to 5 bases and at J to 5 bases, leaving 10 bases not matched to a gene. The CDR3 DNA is TGTGCCAGCAGCGCAGTAGCGGGAATGGATGAGACCCAGTACTTC. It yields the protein CASSAVAGMDETQYF.

The CDR3 region is CASSPDTYYGYTF. CDR3 bases: TGTGCCAGCAGCCCTGACACTTACTATGGCTACACCTTC. The rearrangement uses TRBV14 and TRBJ1-2; D ambiguous. The germline V gene has CDR1 SGHDN and CDR2 FVKESK. This CDR3 spans 13 amino acids. V lost 4 bases and J 3 bases, leaving 9 bases between the germline ends.

The DNA of the CDR3 is TGTGCCAGCAGTGGGGGCGGGGAAAAACTGTTTTTT. This sequence encodes CASSGGGEKLFF. The rearrangement uses TRBV12-3 or TRBV12-4 and TRBJ1-4, with D possibly being TRBD1 (6 bases). Trimming pared 5 bases from V and 8 bases from J, leaving 9 bases between. CDR3 size: 12 residues.

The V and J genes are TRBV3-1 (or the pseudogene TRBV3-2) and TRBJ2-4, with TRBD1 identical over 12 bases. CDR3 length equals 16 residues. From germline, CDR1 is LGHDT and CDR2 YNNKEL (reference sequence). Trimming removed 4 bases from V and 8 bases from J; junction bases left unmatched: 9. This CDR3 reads CASSPKGQGAQYIQYF. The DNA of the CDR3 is TGTGCCAGCAGCCCTAAGGGACAGGGGGCGCAATACATTCAGTACTTC.

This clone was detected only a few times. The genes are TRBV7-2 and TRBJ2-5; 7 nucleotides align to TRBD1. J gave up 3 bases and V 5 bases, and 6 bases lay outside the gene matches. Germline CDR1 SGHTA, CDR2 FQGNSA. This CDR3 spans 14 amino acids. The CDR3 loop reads CASSPRDREETQYF. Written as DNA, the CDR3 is TGTGCCAGCAGCCCCCGGGACAGAGAAGAGACCCAGTACTTC.

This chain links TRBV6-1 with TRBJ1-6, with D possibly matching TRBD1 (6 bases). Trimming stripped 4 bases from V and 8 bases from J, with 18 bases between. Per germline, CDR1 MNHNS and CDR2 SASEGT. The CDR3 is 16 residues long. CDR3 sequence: CASSASTDKGDSPLHF. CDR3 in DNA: TGTGCCAGCAGTGCTTCCACCGATAAGGGGGATTCACCCCTCCACTTT.

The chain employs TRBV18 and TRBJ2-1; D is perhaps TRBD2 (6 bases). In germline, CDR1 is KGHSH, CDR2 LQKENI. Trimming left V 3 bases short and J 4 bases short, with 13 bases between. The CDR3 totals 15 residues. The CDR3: CASSPTRWGYNEQFF. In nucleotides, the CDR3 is TGTGCCAGCTCACCGACTAGGTGGGGGTACAATGAGCAGTTCTTC.

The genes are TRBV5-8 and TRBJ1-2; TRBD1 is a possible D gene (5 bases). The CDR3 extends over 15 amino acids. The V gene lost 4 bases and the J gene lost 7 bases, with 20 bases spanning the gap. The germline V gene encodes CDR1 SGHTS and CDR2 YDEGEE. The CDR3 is CASSLPLGGRVGYTF. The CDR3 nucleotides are TGTGCCAGCAGCCTACCACTGGGGGGAAGAGTTGGCTACACCTTC.

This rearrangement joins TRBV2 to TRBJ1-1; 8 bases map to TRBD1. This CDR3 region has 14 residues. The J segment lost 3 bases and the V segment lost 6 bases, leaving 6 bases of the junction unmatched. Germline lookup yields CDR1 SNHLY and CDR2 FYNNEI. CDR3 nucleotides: TGTGCCAGCAGCCCCAACAGGGGGTACACTGAAGCTTTCTTT. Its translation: CASSPNRGYTEAFF.

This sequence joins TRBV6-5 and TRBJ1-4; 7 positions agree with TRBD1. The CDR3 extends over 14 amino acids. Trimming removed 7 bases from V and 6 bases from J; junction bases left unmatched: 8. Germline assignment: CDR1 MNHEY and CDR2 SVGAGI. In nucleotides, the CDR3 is TGTGCCAGCAAGTCGGGCAGGGGGGATGAAAAACTGTTTTTT. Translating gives CASKSGRGDEKLFF.

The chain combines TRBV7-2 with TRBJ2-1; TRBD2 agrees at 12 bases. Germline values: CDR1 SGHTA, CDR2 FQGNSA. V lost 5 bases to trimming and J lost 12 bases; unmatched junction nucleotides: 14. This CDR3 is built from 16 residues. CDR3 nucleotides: TGTGCCAGCAGCCCAACTAGCGGGGGGCCCGTTTCCGGGCAGTTCTTC. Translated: CASSPTSGGPVSGQFF.

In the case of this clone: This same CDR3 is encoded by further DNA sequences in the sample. The CDR3 is CASSPGGYGYTF. CDR3 nucleotides: TGTGCCAGCTCACCCGGGGGCTATGGCTACACCTTC. The rearrangement uses TRBV18 and TRBJ1-2, with D maybe TRBD1 (5 bases). The CDR3 is 12 residues long. The V and J ends lost 3 bases and 4 bases respectively, with 6 bases between them. Germline CDR1 is KGHSH and CDR2 is LQKENI.

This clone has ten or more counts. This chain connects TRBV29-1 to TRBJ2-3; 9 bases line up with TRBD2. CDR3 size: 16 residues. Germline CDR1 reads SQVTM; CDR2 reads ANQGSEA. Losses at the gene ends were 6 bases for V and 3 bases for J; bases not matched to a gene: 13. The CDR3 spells CSVESIAGGRTDTQYF. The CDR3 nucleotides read TGCAGCGTCGAGAGTATTGCGGGGGGGCGAACAGATACGCAGTATTTT.

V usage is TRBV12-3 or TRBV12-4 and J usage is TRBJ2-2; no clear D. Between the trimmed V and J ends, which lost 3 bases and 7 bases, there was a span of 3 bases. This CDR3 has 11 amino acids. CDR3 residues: CASSFVGELFF. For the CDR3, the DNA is TGTGCCAGCAGTTTCGTCGGGGAGCTGTTTTTT.

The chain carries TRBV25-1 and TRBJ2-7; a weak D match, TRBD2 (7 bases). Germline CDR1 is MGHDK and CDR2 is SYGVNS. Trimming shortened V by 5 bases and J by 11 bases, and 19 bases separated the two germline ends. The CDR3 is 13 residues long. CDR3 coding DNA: TGTGCCAGCAGTCGGGATCTCGGGGGGCGGGAGTACTTC. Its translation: CASSRDLGGREYF.

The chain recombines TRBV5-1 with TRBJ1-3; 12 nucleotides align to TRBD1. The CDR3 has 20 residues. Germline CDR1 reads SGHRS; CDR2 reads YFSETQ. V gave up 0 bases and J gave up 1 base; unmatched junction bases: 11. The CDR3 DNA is TGCGCCAGCAGCTTGGTGGTGGGACAGGGGGCTCTATTTTCTGGAAACACCATATATTTT. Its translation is CASSLVVGQGALFSGNTIYF.

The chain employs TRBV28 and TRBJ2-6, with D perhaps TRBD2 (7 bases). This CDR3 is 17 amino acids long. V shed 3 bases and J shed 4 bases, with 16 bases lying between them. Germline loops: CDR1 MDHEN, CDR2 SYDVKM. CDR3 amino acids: CASSFTGGETGANVLTF. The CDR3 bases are TGTGCCAGCAGTTTTACGGGGGGCGAAACCGGGGCCAACGTCCTGACTTTC.

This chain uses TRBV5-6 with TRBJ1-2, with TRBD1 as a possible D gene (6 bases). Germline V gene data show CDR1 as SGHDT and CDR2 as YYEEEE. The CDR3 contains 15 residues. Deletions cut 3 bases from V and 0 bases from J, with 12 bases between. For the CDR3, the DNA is TGTGCCAGCAGCTGGCAGGGGATATCTAACTATGGCTACACCTTC. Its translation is CASSWQGISNYGYTF.

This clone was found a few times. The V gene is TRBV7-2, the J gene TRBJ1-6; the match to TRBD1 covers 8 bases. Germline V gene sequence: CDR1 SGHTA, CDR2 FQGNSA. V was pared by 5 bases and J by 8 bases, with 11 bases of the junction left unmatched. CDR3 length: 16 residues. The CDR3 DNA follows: TGTGCCAGCAGCCTCACCCCAGGGGGCGATTATTCACCCCTCCACTTT. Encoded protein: CASSLTPGGDYSPLHF.